Below, 4 T cell receptor beta chains from the same sample are listed, as sequenced in a study of synovial regulatory T cells in juvenile arthritis (dated by TCRdb to between 2014 and 2017). The library was prepared using the immunoSEQ multiplex PCR assay. TCRdb took over this immuneACCESS table, retaining in-frame rearrangements with V and J assigned. Such tables are incomplete; in checked studies, under half of the missing clones stem from an unresolved V gene, and the remainder is unexplained. The table for this sample shows approximately 6,400 clones. Clones ranked in the top ten supply roughly 0.57% of the sample. The sequenced material came from Treg cells from blood. The cell subset or site tag for this specimen amounts to: remaining (HLA-DR-negative) circulating blood Treg cells. These receptors were obtained from a donor between 2 and 29 years old with juvenile idiopathic arthritis.

J is TRBJ2-1 and V is TRBV5-3; with no DNA, the TCRdb D assignment of TRBD1 cannot be verified. TRBV5-3 qualifies as an ORF whose function is uncertain. The CDR3 consists of 17 residues. Only the protein sequence is given. The CDR3 loop is CARSLVALNNAYNEQFF.

The CDR3: CASSLATEAFF. The rearrangement joins TRBV11-2 to TRBJ1-1. Germline V gene lookup returns CDR1 SGHAT and CDR2 FQNNGV. The CDR3 contains 11 residues. No nucleotide data were recorded.

This chain links TRBV6-5 with TRBJ2-1; TCRdb's D gene call, TRBD2, goes unchecked for lack of DNA. The CDR3 sequence is 16 residues long. No DNA appears here. CDR1 and CDR2 (germline): MNHEY, SVGAGI. The CDR3 is CASSSPRVGGHGEQFF.

The gene calls are TRBV7-9 and TRBJ2-1. The germline gives CDR1 SEHNR, CDR2 FQNEAQ (reference sequence). The length of the CDR3 is 14 residues. The DNA is unrecorded. This CDR3 reads CASSNPKGGNEQFF.